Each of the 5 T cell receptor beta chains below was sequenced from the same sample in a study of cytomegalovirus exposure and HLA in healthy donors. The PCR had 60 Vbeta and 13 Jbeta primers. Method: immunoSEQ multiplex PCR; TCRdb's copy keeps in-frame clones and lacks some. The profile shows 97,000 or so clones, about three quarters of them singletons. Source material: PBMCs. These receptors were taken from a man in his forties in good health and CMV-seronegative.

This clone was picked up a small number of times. The CDR3 spells CASSANQETQYF. DNA for the CDR3: TGTGCCAGCAGCGCGAACCAAGAGACCCAGTACTTC. The J gene is TRBJ2-5, the V gene TRBV5-4; no clear D. In germline, CDR1 is SGHNT, CDR2 YYREEE (reference sequence). This CDR3 has 12 residues. Trimming left V 4 bases short and J 0 bases short, with 4 bases between.

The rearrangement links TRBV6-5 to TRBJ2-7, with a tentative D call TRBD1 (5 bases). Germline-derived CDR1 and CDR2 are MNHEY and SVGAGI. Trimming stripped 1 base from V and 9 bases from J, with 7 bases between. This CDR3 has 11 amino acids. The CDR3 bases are TGTGCCAGCAGTTACTTCGACAGGCAGTACTTC. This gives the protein CASSYFDRQYF.

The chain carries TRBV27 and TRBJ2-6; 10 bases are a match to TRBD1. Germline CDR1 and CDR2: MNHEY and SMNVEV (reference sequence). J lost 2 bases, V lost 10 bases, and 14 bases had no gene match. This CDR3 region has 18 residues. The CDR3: CATRRDRGIDTGANVLTF. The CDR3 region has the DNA TGTGCCACCCGCCGGGACAGGGGAATCGACACTGGGGCCAACGTCCTGACTTTC.

The chain's CDR3 is CASRPGLGDTQYF. The CDR3, as DNA: TGTGCCAGTAGACCGGGACTAGGGGATACGCAGTATTTT. The chain has TRBV19 and TRBJ2-3; 8 nucleotides agree with TRBD2. Germline V gene data show CDR1 as LNHDA and CDR2 as SQIVND (reference sequence). The V segment lost 6 bases and the J segment 6 bases; nucleotides outside the gene matches: 5. The CDR3 has 13 amino acids.

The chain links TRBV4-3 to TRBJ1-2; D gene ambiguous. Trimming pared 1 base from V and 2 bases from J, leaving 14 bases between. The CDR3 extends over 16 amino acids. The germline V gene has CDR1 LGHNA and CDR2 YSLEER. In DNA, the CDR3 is TGCGCCAGCAGCCAAGTATTTTTCGGGTGGAACTATGGCTACACCTTC. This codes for CASSQVFFGWNYGYTF.